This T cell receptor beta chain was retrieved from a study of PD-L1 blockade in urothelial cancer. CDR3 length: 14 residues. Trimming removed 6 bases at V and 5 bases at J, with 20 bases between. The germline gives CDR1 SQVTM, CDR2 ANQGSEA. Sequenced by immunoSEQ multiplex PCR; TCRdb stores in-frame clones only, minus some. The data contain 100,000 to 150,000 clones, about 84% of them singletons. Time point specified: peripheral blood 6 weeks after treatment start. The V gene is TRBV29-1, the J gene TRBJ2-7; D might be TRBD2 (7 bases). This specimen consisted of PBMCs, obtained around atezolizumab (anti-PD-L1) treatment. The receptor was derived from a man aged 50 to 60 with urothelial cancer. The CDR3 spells CSVARVGGENEQYF. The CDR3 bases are TGCAGCGTCGCACGGGTAGGGGGGGAGAACGAGCAGTACTTC.